This T cell receptor beta chain is from a study of blood T cell repertoires in COVID-19. Across the study: The analysed material was cDNA or gDNA that came from T cells, B-cell-depleted T cells, or PBMCs.

Categorization into cohorts depended on clinical history that participants reported. Up to 2 weeks before entering the study, exposed participants had met a COVID-19 case. The method was immunoSEQ multiplex PCR; TCRdb's version includes in-frame clones alone and lacks a portion of them. The sample records roughly 400,000 clones, 91% being singletons. Germline lookup yields CDR1 SGHRS and CDR2 YFSETQ. Trimming took off 0 bases at V and 7 bases at J, with 11 bases between the two ends. This CDR3 region has 15 residues. The receptor was derived from a woman in her thirties or forties who had been exposed to COVID-19. The chain is built from TRBV5-1 and TRBJ1-6, with no clear D. Sequenced material: PBMCs or T cells enriched from blood (not recorded which). The CDR3 loop reads CASSLAQATNSPLHF. Written as DNA, the CDR3 is TGCGCCAGCAGCTTGGCCCAGGCGACAAATTCACCCCTCCACTTT. Filled out from reference TRBV5-1 and TRBJ1-6, the complete variable domain reads KAGVTQTPRYLIKTRGQQVTLSCSPISGHRSVSWYQQTPGQGLQFLFEYFSETQRNKGNFPGRFSGRQFSNSRSEMNVSTLELGDSALYLCASSLAQATNSPLHFGNGTRLTVT.